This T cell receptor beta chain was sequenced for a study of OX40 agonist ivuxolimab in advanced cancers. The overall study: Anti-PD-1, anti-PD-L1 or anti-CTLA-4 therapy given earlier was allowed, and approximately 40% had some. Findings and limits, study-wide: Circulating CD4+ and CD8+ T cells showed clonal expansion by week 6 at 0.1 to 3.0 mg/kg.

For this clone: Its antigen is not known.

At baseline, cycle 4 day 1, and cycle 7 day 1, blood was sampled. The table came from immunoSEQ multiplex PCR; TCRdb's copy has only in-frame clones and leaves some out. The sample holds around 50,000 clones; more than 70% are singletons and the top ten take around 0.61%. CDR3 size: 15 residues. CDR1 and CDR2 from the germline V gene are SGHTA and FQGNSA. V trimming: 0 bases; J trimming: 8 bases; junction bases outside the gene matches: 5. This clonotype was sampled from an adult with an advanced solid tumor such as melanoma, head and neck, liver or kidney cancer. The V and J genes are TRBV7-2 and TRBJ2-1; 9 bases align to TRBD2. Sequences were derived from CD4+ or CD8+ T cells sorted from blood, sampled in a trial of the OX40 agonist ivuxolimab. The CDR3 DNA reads TGTGCCAGCAGCTTAGCCGGGACTAGCTCGTATGAGCAGTTCTTC. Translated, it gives CASSLAGTSSYEQFF.